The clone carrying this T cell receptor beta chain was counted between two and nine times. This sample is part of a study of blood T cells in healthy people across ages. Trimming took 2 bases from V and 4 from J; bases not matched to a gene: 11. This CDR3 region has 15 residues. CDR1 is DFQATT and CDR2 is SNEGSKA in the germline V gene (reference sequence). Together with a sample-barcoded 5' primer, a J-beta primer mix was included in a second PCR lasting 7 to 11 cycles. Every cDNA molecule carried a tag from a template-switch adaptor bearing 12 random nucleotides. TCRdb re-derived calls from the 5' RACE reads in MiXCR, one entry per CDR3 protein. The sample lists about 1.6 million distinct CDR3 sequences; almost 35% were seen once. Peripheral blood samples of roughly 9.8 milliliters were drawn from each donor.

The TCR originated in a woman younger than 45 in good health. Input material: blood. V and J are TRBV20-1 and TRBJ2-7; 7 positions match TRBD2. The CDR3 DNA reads TGCAGTGCTAGATCAGAACTAGCGAACCCTTACGAGCAGTACTTC. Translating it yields CSARSELANPYEQYF.